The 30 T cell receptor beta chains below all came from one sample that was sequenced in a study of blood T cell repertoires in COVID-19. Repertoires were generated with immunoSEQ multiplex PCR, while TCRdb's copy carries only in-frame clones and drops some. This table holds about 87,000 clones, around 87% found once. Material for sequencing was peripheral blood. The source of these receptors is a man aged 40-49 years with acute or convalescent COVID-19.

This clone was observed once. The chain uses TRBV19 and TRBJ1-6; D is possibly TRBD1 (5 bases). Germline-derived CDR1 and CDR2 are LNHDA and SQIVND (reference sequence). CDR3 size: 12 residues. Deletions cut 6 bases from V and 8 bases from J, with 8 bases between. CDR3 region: CASRDTYSPLHF. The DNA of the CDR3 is TGTGCCAGTAGGGACACCTATTCACCCCTCCACTTT. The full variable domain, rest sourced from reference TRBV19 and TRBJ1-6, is DGGITQSPKYLFRKEGQNVTLSCEQNLNHDAMYWYRQDPGQGLRLIYYSQIVNDFQKGDIAEGYSVSREKKESFPLTVTSAQKNPTAFYLCASRDTYSPLHFGNGTRLTVT.

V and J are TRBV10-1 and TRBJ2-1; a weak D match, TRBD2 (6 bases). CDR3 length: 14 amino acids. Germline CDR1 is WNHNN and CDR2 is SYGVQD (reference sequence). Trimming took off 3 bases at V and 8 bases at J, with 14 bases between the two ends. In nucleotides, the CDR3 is TGCGCCAGCAGTGACGGGGGAGATAAGGATGAGCAGTTCTTC. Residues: CASSDGGDKDEQFF.

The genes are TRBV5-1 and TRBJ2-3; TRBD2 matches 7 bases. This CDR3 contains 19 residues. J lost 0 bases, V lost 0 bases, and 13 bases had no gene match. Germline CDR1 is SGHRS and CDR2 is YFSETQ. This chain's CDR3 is CASSLGSGGTLSSTDTQYF. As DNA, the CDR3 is TGCGCCAGCAGCTTGGGTTCGGGGGGAACACTTTCCAGCACAGATACGCAGTATTTT.

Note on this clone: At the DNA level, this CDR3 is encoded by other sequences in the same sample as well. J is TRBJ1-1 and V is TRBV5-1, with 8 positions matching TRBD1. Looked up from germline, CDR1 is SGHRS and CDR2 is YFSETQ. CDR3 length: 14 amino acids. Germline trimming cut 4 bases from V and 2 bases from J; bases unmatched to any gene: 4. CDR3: CASSRGQANTEAFF. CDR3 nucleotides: TGCGCCAGCAGCCGGGGACAGGCAAACACTGAAGCTTTCTTT.

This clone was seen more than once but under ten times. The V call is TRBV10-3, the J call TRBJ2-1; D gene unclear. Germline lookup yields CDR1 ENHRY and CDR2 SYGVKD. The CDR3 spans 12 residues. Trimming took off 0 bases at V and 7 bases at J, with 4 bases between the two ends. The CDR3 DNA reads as TGTGCCATCAGTGAGTCACGGAATGAGCAGTTCTTC. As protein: CAISESRNEQFF.

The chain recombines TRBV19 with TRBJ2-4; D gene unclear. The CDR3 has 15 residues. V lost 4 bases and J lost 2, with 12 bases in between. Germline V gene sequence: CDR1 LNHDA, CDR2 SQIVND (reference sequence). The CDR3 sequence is CASSSVGPPKNIQYF. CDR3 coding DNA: TGTGCCAGTAGTAGCGTGGGCCCGCCCAAAAACATTCAGTACTTC.

CDR3: CASSPDRVNSPLHF. DNA of the CDR3: TGCGCCAGCAGCCCGGACAGGGTAAATTCACCCCTCCACTTT. The chain has TRBV5-1 and TRBJ1-6; 8 bases map to TRBD1. V shed 4 bases, J shed 7 bases, and the junction held 4 bases outside the gene matches. The CDR3 has 14 residues. The V gene's germline CDR1 is SGHRS and CDR2 YFSETQ.

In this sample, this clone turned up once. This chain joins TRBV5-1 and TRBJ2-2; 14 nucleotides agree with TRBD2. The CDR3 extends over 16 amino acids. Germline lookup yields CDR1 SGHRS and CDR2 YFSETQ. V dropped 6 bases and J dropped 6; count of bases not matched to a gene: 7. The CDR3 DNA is TGCGCCAGCACCAGACTAGCGGGAGGGCCCGCCGGGGAGCTGTTTTTT. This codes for CASTRLAGGPAGELFF.

The CDR3, as DNA: TGTGCCAGCAGGCACAGGGGGTTGGACACTGAAGCTTTCTTT. Translating gives CASRHRGLDTEAFF. The chain recombines TRBV6-4 with TRBJ1-1; 8 bases agree with TRBD1. This CDR3 is built from 14 residues. With 6 bases clipped from V and 3 bases from J, the junction kept 6 bases outside the gene matches. In germline, CDR1 is MRHNA, CDR2 SNTAGT.

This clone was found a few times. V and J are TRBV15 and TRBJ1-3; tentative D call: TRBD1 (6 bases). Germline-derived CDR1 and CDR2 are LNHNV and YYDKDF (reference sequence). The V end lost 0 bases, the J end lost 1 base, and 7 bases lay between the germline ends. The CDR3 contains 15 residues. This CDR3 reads CATSRDRGSGNTIYF. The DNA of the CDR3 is TGTGCCACCAGCAGAGACAGGGGTTCTGGAAACACCATATATTTT.

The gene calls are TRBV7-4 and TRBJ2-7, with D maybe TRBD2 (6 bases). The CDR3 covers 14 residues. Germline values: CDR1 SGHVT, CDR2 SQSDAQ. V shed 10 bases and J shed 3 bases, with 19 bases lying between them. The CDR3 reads CANQSWGVGYEQYF. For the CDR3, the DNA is TGTGCCAACCAATCGTGGGGGGTAGGCTACGAGCAGTACTTC.

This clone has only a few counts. CDR3 sequence (DNA): TGTGCCTGGAGTGTTCCTCACACCCGAGGCAATGAGCAGTTCTTC. Translated, it gives CAWSVPHTRGNEQFF. The genes are TRBV30 and TRBJ2-1; D unresolved. Germline loops: CDR1 GTSNPN, CDR2 SVGIG (reference sequence). V was pared by 0 bases and J by 6 bases, with 15 bases between. The CDR3 is 15 residues long.

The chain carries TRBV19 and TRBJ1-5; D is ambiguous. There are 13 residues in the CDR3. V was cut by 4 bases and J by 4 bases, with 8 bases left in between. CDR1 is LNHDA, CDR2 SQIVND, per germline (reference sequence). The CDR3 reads CASSTSVNQPQHF. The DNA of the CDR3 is TGTGCCAGTAGTACCTCGGTAAATCAGCCCCAGCATTTT.

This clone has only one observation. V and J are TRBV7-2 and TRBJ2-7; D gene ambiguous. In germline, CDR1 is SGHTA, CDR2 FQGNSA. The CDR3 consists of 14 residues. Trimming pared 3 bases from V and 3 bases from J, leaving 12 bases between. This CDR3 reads CASSLSDSLYEQYF. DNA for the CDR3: TGTGCCAGCAGCTTGTCCGACTCGCTCTACGAGCAGTACTTC.

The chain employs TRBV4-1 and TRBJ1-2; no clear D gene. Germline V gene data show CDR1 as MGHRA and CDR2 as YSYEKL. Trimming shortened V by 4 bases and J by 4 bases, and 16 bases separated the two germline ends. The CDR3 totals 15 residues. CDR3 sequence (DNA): TGCGCCAGCAGCCTCTTGGGCAGTCAGGTCTATGGCTACACCTTC. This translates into CASSLLGSQVYGYTF.

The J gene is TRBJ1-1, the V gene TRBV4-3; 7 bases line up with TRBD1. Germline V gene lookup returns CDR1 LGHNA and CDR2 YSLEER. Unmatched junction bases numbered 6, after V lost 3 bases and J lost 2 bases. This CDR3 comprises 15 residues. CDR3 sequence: CASSHLGQSNTEAFF. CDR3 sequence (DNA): TGCGCCAGCAGCCACCTGGGACAGTCCAACACTGAAGCTTTCTTT.

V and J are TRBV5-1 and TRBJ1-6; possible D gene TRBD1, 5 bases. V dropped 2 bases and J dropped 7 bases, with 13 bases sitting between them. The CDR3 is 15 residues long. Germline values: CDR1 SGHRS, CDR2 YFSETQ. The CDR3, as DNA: TGCGCCAGCAGCTTCGGCGGGGACTTAAATTCACCCCTCCACTTT. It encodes CASSFGGDLNSPLHF.

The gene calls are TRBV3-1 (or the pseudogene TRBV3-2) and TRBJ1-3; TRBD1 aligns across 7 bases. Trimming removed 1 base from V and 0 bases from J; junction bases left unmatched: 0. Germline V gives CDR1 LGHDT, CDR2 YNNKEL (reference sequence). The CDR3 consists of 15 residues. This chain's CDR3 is CASSQGDSSGNTIYF. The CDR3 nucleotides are TGTGCCAGCAGCCAAGGGGACAGCTCTGGAAACACCATATATTTT.

The CDR3 region is CASAQGGEGTDTQYF. DNA for the CDR3: TGTGCCAGCGCCCAGGGGGGAGAGGGCACAGATACGCAGTATTTT. The chain has TRBV7-9 and TRBJ2-3; D perhaps matches TRBD1 (7 bases). The CDR3 totals 15 residues. V was trimmed by 8 bases and J by 1 base, leaving 16 bases between them. The germline V gene encodes CDR1 SEHNR and CDR2 FQNEAQ (reference sequence).

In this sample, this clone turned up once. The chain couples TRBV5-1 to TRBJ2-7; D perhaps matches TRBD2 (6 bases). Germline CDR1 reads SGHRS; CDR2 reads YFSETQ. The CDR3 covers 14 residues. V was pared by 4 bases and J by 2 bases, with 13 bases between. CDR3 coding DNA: TGCGCCAGCAGCCTAGAGGGACTTCCCTACGAGCAGTACTTC. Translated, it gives CASSLEGLPYEQYF.

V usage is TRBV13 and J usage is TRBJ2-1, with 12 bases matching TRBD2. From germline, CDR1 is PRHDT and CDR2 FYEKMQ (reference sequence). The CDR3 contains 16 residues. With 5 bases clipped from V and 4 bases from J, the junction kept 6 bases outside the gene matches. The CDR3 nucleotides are TGTGCCAGCAGCCGGACCGGACTAGCGGGGTACAATGAGCAGTTCTTC. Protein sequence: CASSRTGLAGYNEQFF.

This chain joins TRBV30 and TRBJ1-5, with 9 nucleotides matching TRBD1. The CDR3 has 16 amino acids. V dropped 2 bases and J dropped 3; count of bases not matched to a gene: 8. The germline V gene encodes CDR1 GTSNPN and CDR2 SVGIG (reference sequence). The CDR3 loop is CAWSIPTGGNNQPQHF. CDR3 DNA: TGTGCCTGGAGTATACCGACAGGGGGTAACAATCAGCCCCAGCATTTT.

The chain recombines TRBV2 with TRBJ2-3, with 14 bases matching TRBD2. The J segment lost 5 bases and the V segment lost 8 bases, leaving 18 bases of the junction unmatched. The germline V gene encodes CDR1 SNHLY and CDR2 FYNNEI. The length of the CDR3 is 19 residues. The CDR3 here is CASQSPGTSGRRAQDTQYF. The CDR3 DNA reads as TGTGCCAGCCAGTCCCCCGGGACTAGCGGGAGAAGGGCACAAGATACGCAGTATTTT.

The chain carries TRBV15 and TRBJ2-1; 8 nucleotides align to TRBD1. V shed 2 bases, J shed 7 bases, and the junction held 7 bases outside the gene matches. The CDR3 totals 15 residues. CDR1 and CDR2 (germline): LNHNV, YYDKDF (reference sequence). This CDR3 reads CATSRRGTGSNEQFF. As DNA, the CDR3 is TGTGCCACCAGCAGACGAGGGACAGGTAGTAATGAGCAGTTCTTC.

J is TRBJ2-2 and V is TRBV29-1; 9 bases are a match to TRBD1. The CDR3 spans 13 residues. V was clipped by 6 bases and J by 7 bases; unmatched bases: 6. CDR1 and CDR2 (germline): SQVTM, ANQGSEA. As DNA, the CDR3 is TGCAGCGTGGGGGACAGGGCTTACGGGGAGCTGTTTTTT. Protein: CSVGDRAYGELFF.

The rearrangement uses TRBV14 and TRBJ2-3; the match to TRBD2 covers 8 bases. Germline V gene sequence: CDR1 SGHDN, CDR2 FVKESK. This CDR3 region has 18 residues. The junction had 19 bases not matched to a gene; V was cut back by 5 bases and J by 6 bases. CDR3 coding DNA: TGTGCCAGCAGCGCCCCTAAGGGGCTGGGACTAGTGACGGATACGCAGTATTTT. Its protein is CASSAPKGLGLVTDTQYF. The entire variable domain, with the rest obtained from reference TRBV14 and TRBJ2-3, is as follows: EAGVTQFPSHSVIEKGQTVTLRCDPISGHDNLYWYRRVMGKEIKFLLHFVKESKQDESGMPNNRFLAERTGGTYSTLKVQPAELEDSGVYFCASSAPKGLGLVTDTQYFGPGTRLTVL.

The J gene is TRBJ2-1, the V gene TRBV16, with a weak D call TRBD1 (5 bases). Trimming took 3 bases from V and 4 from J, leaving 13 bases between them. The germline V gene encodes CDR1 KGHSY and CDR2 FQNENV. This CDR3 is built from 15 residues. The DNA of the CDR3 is TGTGCCAGCAGCCATCAAGGGGAAGGGTACAATGAGCAGTTCTTC. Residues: CASSHQGEGYNEQFF.

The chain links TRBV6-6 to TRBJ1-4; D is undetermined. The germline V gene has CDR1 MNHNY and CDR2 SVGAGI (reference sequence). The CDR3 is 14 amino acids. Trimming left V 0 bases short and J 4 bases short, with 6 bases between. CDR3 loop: CASSYSLSNEKLFF. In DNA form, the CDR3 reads TGTGCCAGCAGTTACTCTTTGAGTAATGAAAAACTGTTTTTT.

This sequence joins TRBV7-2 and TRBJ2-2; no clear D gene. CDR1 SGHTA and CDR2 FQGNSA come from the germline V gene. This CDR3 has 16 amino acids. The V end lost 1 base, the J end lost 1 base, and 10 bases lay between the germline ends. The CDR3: CASSLVSPGNTGELFF. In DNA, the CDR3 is TGTGCCAGCAGCTTAGTATCCCCCGGGAACACCGGGGAGCTGTTTTTT.

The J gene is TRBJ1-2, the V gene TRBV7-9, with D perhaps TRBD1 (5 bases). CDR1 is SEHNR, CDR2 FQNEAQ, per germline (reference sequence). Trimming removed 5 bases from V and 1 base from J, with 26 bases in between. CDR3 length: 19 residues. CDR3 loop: CASSPHQGQAGILNYGYTF. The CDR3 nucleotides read TGTGCCAGCAGCCCCCACCAAGGACAAGCGGGCATTCTTAACTATGGCTACACCTTC.